The present TCR beta chain was sequenced within a study of CD8+ T cells in alopecia areata. Study as a whole: At a dose of 5 to 10 mg twice daily, oral tofacitinib was given to treated patients. Study conclusions and caveats: On tofacitinib, scalp and blood still held many of the expanded lesional clones.

Extracted RNA was reverse transcribed, and the resulting cDNA served as sequencing template. The table came from immunoSEQ multiplex PCR; TCRdb's copy has only in-frame clones and leaves some out. The repertoire holds roughly 280,000 clones, with 60% as singletons. Details on this clone: Its antigen is not known.

The sample's treatment: oral pan-JAK inhibitor, 5-10 mg twice daily. The sequence came from a human donor with alopecia areata. Sequenced material: CD4+ T cells sorted from blood, taken around week 54, from a patient treated with tofacitinib.

CDR3: CASDREGYEQYF. The CDR3 DNA sequence: TGTGCCTCCGACAGGGAGGGCTACGAGCAGTACTTC. V and J are TRBV30 and TRBJ2-7; D may be TRBD1 or TRBD2 (7 bases each). The CDR3 contains 12 residues. Germline CDR1 reads GTSNPN; CDR2 reads SVGIG (reference sequence). Trimming cost V 7 bases and J 3 bases, with 13 bases left between them.